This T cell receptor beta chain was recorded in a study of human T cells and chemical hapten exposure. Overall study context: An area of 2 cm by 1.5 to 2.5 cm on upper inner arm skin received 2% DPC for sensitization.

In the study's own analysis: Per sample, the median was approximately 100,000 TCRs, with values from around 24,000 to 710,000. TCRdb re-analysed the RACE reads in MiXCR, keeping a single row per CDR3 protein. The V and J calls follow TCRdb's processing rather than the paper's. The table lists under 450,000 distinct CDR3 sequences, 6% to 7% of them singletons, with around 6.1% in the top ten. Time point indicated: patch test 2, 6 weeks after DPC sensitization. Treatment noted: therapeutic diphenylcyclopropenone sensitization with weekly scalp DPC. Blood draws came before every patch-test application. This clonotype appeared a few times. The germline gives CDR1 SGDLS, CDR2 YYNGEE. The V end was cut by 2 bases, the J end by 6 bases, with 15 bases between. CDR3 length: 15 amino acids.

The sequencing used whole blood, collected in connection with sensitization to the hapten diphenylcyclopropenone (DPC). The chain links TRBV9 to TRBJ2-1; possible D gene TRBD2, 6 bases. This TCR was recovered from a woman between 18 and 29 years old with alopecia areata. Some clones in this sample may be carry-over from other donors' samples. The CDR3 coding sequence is TGTGCCAGCAGCGTGGAGGGGTTCCCTTCCAATGAGCAGTTCTTC. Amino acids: CASSVEGFPSNEQFF.